This record concerns one TCR beta chain sequence. The CDR3 is 16 residues long. Per the germline V gene, CDR1 is LNHDA and CDR2 is SQIVND (reference sequence). The junction had 10 bases not matched to a gene; V was cut back by 4 bases and J by 4 bases. Profiling relied on immunoSEQ multiplex PCR, and the TCRdb table lists in-frame clones only, not all of them. The top ten hold about 2.2% of the sample, which has hundreds of thousands of clones, 80% to 90% seen once. Clinical history reported by participants formed the basis on which cohorts were assigned. The data were taken from a study of blood T cell repertoires in COVID-19. Study as a whole: Samples representing acute and convalescent COVID-19 were sourced from the United States, Italy and Spain.

The TCR was taken from a woman under 30 who had recovered from COVID-19. Sequencing input: PBMCs or T cells enriched from blood (not recorded which). The V and J genes are TRBV19 and TRBJ1-5, with 7 bases matching TRBD1. In nucleotides, the CDR3 is TGTGCCAGTAGTAAGGGCAGGGGGTTTGGTAATCAGCCCCAGCATTTT. This sequence encodes CASSKGRGFGNQPQHF. Full variable domain (missing parts from reference TRBV19 and TRBJ1-5): DGGITQSPKYLFRKEGQNVTLSCEQNLNHDAMYWYRQDPGQGLRLIYYSQIVNDFQKGDIAEGYSVSREKKESFPLTVTSAQKNPTAFYLCASSKGRGFGNQPQHFGDGTRLSIL.